This TCR beta chain was sequenced in a study of T cells after yellow fever vaccination. General observations from the study: Overall, a small share of clonotypes was seen in both CD4 and CD8 compartments.

This clonotype occurred a few times. Its specificity is unknown. Mismatch with germline at one junction end may stem from a read error. This CDR3 has 13 amino acids. CDR1 is SSHAT and CDR2 is FNYEAQ in the germline V gene (reference sequence). TCRdb redid the calling of the 5' RACE reads with MiXCR, one entry per CDR3 protein. This table holds around 320,000 distinct CDR3 sequences, about 11% found once. This TCR came from a man younger than 30 who received the YFV17D yellow fever vaccine. V and J are TRBV7-7 and TRBJ2-1, with D uncertain. Source: CD4+ T cells sorted from PBMCs, taken 45 days after the yellow fever booster vaccination. Written as DNA, the CDR3 is TGTGCTAGCAGCTTACTATCCGGGAATGAGCAGTTCTTC. Protein sequence: CASSLLSGNEQFF.